Below are 23 T cell receptor beta chains sequenced from a single sample in a study of blood T cell repertoires in COVID-19 (TCRdb year 2020). The library relied on the immunoSEQ multiplex PCR assay. As stored in TCRdb, this immuneACCESS dataset retains in-frame rearrangements with V and J assigned. A fraction of the clones does not appear; measured against another copy, unresolved V genes explain less than half of the discrepancy, and the remainder lacks a known reason. Within this sample are 90,000 or so clones, with about 86% of them counted one time only. About 7.7% of the sample belongs to the ten largest clones. Sample: peripheral blood. These receptors were collected from a man between 60 and 70 years old with acute or convalescent COVID-19.

CDR3 in amino acids: CASSQAEGYTF. The CDR3 DNA reads TGTGCCAGCAGCCAAGCGGAGGGCTACACCTTC. This sequence joins TRBV3-1 (or the pseudogene TRBV3-2) and TRBJ1-2; D not resolved. V was cut by 1 base and J by 8 bases, with 5 bases left in between. Germline V gene data show CDR1 as LGHDT and CDR2 as YNNKEL (reference sequence). The CDR3 is 11 residues long.

The chain uses TRBV6-5 and TRBJ1-4; 10 positions match TRBD1. The germline gives CDR1 MNHEY, CDR2 SVGAGI. V lost 8 bases to trimming and J lost 5 bases; unmatched junction nucleotides: 2. The CDR3 covers 13 residues. DNA of the CDR3: TGTGCCAGCGACAGGGGGCCCAATGAAAAACTGTTTTTT. It encodes CASDRGPNEKLFF.

The genes are TRBV6-5 and TRBJ2-3; 8 bases line up with TRBD2. Germline loops: CDR1 MNHEY, CDR2 SVGAGI. V gave up 6 bases and J gave up 1 base; unmatched junction bases: 3. The CDR3 loop spans 14 amino acids. The DNA for the CDR3 is TGTGCCAGCAGGGCGGGGGGCCGCACAGATACGCAGTATTTT. As protein: CASRAGGRTDTQYF.

CDR3 in amino acids: CASSPSPGLNYGYTF. In DNA, the CDR3 is TGTGCCAGCAGCCCCTCCCCGGGATTGAACTATGGCTACACCTTC. The chain links TRBV7-2 to TRBJ1-2; no clear D. CDR1 SGHTA and CDR2 FQGNSA come from the germline V gene. There are 15 residues in the CDR3. Trimming removed 5 bases at V and 2 bases at J, with 15 bases between. The full variable domain, in which reference TRBV7-2 and TRBJ1-2 provide the parts outside the CDR3, is GAGVSQSPSNKVTEKGKDVELRCDPISGHTALYWYRQSLGQGLEFLIYFQGNSAPDKSGLPSDRFSAERTGGSVSTLTIQRTQQEDSAVYLCASSPSPGLNYGYTFGSGTRLTVV.

The CDR3 DNA follows: TGTGCCAGCAGCGTACAGGGAATGAACACTGAAGCTTTCTTT. Protein product: CASSVQGMNTEAFF. The chain links TRBV9 to TRBJ1-1; D possibly corresponds to TRBD1 (5 bases). The CDR3 consists of 14 residues. CDR1 and CDR2 (germline): SGDLS, YYNGEE. V shed 1 base and J shed 0 bases, with 7 bases lying between them.

The CDR3 coding sequence is TGTGCCACCAGCATACAGGGGGCCGGGGGCTACACCTTC. This encodes CATSIQGAGGYTF. This chain connects TRBV15 to TRBJ1-2; TRBD1 aligns across 9 bases. CDR1 is LNHNV, CDR2 YYDKDF, per germline (reference sequence). The CDR3 is 13 amino acids. The V gene end was trimmed by 4 bases and the J gene end by 8 bases; junction bases not matched to a gene: 5.

The chain carries TRBV21-1 and TRBJ2-1; no check of the table's D call, TRBD1, against the DNA was made. TRBV21-1 is given as a pseudogene. The CDR3 is 14 amino acids. The DNA for the CDR3 is TGTGCCAGCAGCAAAGCTAGGGGTATAGGTGAGCAGTTCTTC. Translated: CASSKARGIGEQFF.

About this clone: Sequence at one end of the junction differs from germline and may be a read error. This chain joins TRBV2 and TRBJ1-1; TRBD1 might be the D (6 bases). CDR3 length equals 14 residues. Germline V CDR1 and CDR2: SNHLY, FYNNEI. CDR3 loop: CASSEMRGQTLSVF. Written as DNA, the CDR3 is TGTGCCAGCAGTGAAATGCGAGGACAGACGCTCTCGGTCTTT.

This clone was detected only a few times. The rearrangement links TRBV19 to TRBJ2-7; the D gene is possibly TRBD1 (7 bases). CDR1 LNHDA and CDR2 SQIVND come from the germline V gene (reference sequence). The CDR3 spans 12 residues. Between the trimmed V and J ends, which lost 5 bases and 6 bases, there was a span of 11 bases. The CDR3 is CASSYRGGEQYF. As DNA, the CDR3 is TGTGCCAGTAGTTACAGGGGAGGCGAGCAGTACTTC.

The chain uses TRBV5-6 and TRBJ1-1; no clear D gene. The CDR3 totals 13 residues. Trimming took off 0 bases at V and 0 bases at J, with 3 bases between the two ends. The germline CDR1 and CDR2 sequences are SGHDT and YYEEEE. CDR3 coding DNA: TGTGCCAGCAGCTTGGGAGTGAACACTGAAGCTTTCTTT. Translating it yields CASSLGVNTEAFF. Full variable domain (remainder filled in from reference TRBV5-6 and TRBJ1-1): DAGVTQSPTHLIKTRGQQVTLRCSPKSGHDTVSWYQQALGQGPQFIFQYYEEEERQRGNFPDRFSGHQFPNYSSELNVNALLLGDSALYLCASSLGVNTEAFFGQGTRLTVV.

The J gene is TRBJ2-7, the V gene TRBV3-1 (or the pseudogene TRBV3-2); perhaps TRBD2 as D (6 bases). CDR1 and CDR2 from the germline V gene are LGHDT and YNNKEL (reference sequence). V was pared by 6 bases and J by 3 bases, with 9 bases between. This CDR3 contains 12 residues. In DNA form, the CDR3 reads TGTGCCAGCAGGGGACTGGGCTACGAGCAGTACTTC. Encoded protein: CASRGLGYEQYF.

This chain uses TRBV2 with TRBJ1-2; TRBD1 aligns across 10 bases. The germline CDR1 and CDR2 sequences are SNHLY and FYNNEI. CDR3 length equals 15 residues. Trimming at V came to 4 bases and at J to 1 base, leaving 3 bases not matched to a gene. CDR3 residues: CASSARTGGNYGYTF. The CDR3 coding sequence is TGTGCCAGCAGTGCGAGGACAGGGGGTAACTATGGCTACACCTTC.

The V gene is TRBV5-1, the J gene TRBJ2-7; 10 bases align to TRBD1. Germline V gene lookup returns CDR1 SGHRS and CDR2 YFSETQ. The CDR3 sequence is 15 residues long. J was trimmed by 5 bases and V by 5 bases; bases with no gene match: 10. This CDR3 reads CASSSPGQGRDEQYF. DNA for the CDR3: TGCGCCAGCAGTTCCCCGGGACAGGGGAGAGACGAGCAGTACTTC.

The rearrangement uses TRBV11-3 and TRBJ1-1; D gene unclear. This CDR3 is built from 14 residues. Trimming shortened V by 1 base and J by 0 bases, and 6 bases separated the two germline ends. Looked up from germline, CDR1 is SGHNT and CDR2 is YENEEA. Here the CDR3 reads CASSLGGVNTEAFF. CDR3 sequence (DNA): TGTGCCAGCAGCTTAGGCGGGGTGAACACTGAAGCTTTCTTT.

This clone was observed once. The chain couples TRBV7-7 to TRBJ1-1; possibly TRBD1 for D (5 bases). Germline CDR1 SSHAT, CDR2 FNYEAQ (reference sequence). CDR3 size: 14 residues. V lost 5 bases and J 4 bases, leaving 14 bases between the germline ends. Here the CDR3 reads CASSINRWSTEAFF. The CDR3 DNA follows: TGTGCCAGCAGCATCAACAGGTGGAGCACTGAAGCTTTCTTT.

The chain joins TRBV7-8 to TRBJ1-1; no firm D call. Germline loops: CDR1 SGHVS, CDR2 FQNEAQ. The CDR3 totals 14 residues. V lost 1 base and J 4 bases, leaving 10 bases between the germline ends. The CDR3 DNA reads TGTGCCAGCAGCTTAGGAGGATCTGGCACTGAAGCTTTCTTT. This gives the protein CASSLGGSGTEAFF.

V gene TRBV19 combines with J gene TRBJ1-5, with TRBD1 as a possible D gene (6 bases). Germline V CDR1 and CDR2: LNHDA, SQIVND (reference sequence). V shed 4 bases and J shed 1 base, with 14 bases lying between them. There are 16 residues in the CDR3. CDR3 nucleotide sequence: TGTGCCAGTAGTACAACCTCAACAGGGAGCAATCAGCCCCAGCATTTT. Translation gives CASSTTSTGSNQPQHF.

This chain links TRBV11-2 with TRBJ2-5, with TRBD1 matching 7 bases. From germline, CDR1 is SGHAT and CDR2 FQNNGV. With V trimmed by 5 bases and J by 0 bases, 6 bases remained unmatched. This CDR3 comprises 15 residues. CDR3 in amino acids: CASSPDRLYQETQYF. DNA of the CDR3: TGTGCCAGCAGCCCGGACAGGCTGTACCAAGAGACCCAGTACTTC.

The chain is built from TRBV4-1 and TRBJ1-2; 8 nucleotides line up with TRBD1. The germline CDR1 and CDR2 sequences are MGHRA and YSYEKL. CDR3 length equals 16 residues. V lost 1 base to trimming and J lost 8 bases; unmatched junction nucleotides: 12. The DNA for the CDR3 is TGCGCCAGCAGCCAAGTGGGTCAGGGGGCCCATTTAGGCTACACCTTC. Its protein is CASSQVGQGAHLGYTF.

This clone was recorded once. This chain uses TRBV7-9 with TRBJ2-6; D might be TRBD1 (5 bases). Germline CDR1 is SEHNR and CDR2 is FQNEAQ (reference sequence). Trimming stripped 5 bases from V and 2 bases from J, with 16 bases between. The CDR3 consists of 17 residues. Written as DNA, the CDR3 is TGTGCCAGCAGCCCCCTAGGGGCTATAGCTGGGGCCAACGTCCTGACTTTC. This translates into CASSPLGAIAGANVLTF. Complete variable domain (other parts from reference TRBV7-9 and TRBJ2-6): DTGVSQNPRHKITKRGQNVTFRCDPISEHNRLYWYRQTLGQGPEFLTYFQNEAQLEKSRLLSDRFSAERPKGSFSTLEIQRTEQGDSAMYLCASSPLGAIAGANVLTFGAGSRLTVL.

The rearrangement joins TRBV9 to TRBJ2-6; no definite D call. Per the germline V gene, CDR1 is SGDLS and CDR2 is YYNGEE. The V gene lost 2 bases and the J gene lost 0 bases, with 6 bases spanning the gap. The CDR3 loop spans 15 amino acids. In DNA, the CDR3 is TGTGCCAGCAGCGTCAGTTTCTCTGGGGCCAACGTCCTGACTTTC. Translating it yields CASSVSFSGANVLTF.

The chain has TRBV19 and TRBJ1-1, with D possibly matching TRBD1 (5 bases). The CDR3 consists of 15 residues. CDR1 is LNHDA, CDR2 SQIVND, per germline (reference sequence). V was shortened by 6 bases and J by 2 bases, with 16 bases between the two germline ends. DNA for the CDR3: TGTGCCAGTAGGACCCTGGGGGGTGGAAACACTGAAGCTTTCTTT. It yields the protein CASRTLGGGNTEAFF.

The DNA of the CDR3 is TGTGCCAGCAGCGTAGGGCCGGACAGGGCGGGGCCCCAGCATTTT. This sequence encodes CASSVGPDRAGPQHF. V usage is TRBV9 and J usage is TRBJ1-5; TRBD1 matches 8 bases. Germline values: CDR1 SGDLS, CDR2 YYNGEE. V gave up 0 bases and J gave up 9 bases; unmatched junction bases: 8. The CDR3 spans 15 residues. The full variable domain, in which reference TRBV9 and TRBJ1-5 provide the parts outside the CDR3, is DSGVTQTPKHLITATGQRVTLRCSPRSGDLSVYWYQQSLDQGLQFLIQYYNGEERAKGNILERFSAQQFPDLHSELNLSSLELGDSALYFCASSVGPDRAGPQHFGDGTRLSIL.